This record concerns one T cell receptor (beta chain) sequence. This sample is drawn from a study of technical replicates of blood from a handful of donors. There are 14 residues in the CDR3. Germline values: CDR1 KGHSH, CDR2 LQKENI. Trimming took off 3 bases at V and 0 bases at J, with 9 bases between the two ends. TCRdb keeps only in-frame clones here, not all; method: immunoSEQ multiplex PCR. Of tens of thousands of clones listed, 85% to 95% are singletons. This rearrangement joins TRBV18 to TRBJ2-7, with D possibly matching TRBD1 (5 bases). Specimen: T cells isolated from PBMCs. The origin of this receptor is a human donor in good health. This CDR3 reads CASSPLTDSYEQYF. In DNA, the CDR3 is TGTGCCAGCTCACCGTTGACAGACTCCTACGAGCAGTACTTC.